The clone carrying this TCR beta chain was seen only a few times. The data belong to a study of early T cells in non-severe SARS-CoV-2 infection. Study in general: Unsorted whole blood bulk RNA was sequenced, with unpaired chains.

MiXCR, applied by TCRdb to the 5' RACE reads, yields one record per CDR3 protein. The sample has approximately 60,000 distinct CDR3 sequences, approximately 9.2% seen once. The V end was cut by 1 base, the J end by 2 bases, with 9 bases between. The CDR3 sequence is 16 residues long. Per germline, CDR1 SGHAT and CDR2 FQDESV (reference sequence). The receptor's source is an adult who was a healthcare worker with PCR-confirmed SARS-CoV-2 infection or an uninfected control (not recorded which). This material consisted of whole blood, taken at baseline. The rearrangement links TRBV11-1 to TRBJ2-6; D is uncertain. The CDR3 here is CASSLVGNPGANVLTF. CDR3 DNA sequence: TGTGCCAGCAGCTTAGTCGGCAATCCTGGGGCCAACGTCCTGACTTTC. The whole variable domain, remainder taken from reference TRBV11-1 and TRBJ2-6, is EAEVAQSPRYKITEKSQAVAFWCDPISGHATLYWYRQILGQGPELLVQFQDESVVDDSQLPKDRFSAERLKGVDSTLKIQPAELGDSAMYLCASSLVGNPGANVLTFGAGSRLTVL.